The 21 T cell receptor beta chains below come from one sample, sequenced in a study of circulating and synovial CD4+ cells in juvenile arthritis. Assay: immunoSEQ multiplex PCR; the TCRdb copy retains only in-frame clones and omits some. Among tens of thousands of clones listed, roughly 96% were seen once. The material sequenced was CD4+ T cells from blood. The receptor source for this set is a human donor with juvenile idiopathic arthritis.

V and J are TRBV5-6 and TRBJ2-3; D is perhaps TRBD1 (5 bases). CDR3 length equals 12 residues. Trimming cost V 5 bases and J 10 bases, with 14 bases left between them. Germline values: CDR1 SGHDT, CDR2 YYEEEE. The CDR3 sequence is CASSQGSPAQYF. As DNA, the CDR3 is TGTGCCAGCAGTCAGGGCAGCCCCGCGCAGTATTTT.

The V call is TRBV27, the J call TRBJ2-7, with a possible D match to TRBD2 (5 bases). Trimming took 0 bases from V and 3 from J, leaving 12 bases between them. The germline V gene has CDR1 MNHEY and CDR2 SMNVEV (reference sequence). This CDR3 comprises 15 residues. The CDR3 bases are TGTGCCAGCAGTTTATCAGCCGGGGTCCACTACGAGCAGTACTTC. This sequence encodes CASSLSAGVHYEQYF.

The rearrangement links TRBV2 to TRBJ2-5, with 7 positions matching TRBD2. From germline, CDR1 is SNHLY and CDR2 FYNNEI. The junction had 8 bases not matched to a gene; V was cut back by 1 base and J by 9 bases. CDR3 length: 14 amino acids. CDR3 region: CASSEGRGVGAQYF. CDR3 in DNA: TGTGCCAGCAGTGAAGGTCGGGGGGTCGGGGCCCAGTACTTC. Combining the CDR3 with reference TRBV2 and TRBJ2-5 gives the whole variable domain EPEVTQTPSHQVTQMGQEVILRCVPISNHLYFYWYRQILGQKVEFLVSFYNNEISEKSEIFDDQFSVERPDGSNFTLKIRSTKLEDSAMYFCASSEGRGVGAQYFGPGTRLLVL.

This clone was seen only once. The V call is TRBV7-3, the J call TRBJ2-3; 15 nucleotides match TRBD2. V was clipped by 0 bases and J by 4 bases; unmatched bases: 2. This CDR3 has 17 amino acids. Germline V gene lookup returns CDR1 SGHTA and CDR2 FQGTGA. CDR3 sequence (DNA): TGTGCCAGCAGCTTAACCGGGACTAGCGGGAGGCCAGATACGCAGTATTTT. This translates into CASSLTGTSGRPDTQYF.

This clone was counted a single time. This CDR3 is CSGRTSGAYEQYF. The CDR3, as DNA: TGCAGCGGAAGGACTAGCGGCGCCTACGAGCAGTACTTC. The chain carries TRBV29-1 and TRBJ2-7, with 10 bases lining up with TRBD2. The CDR3 sequence is 13 residues long. After removal of 7 bases from V and 2 bases from J, the junction contained 5 bases not matched to a gene. Germline V gene sequence: CDR1 SQVTM, CDR2 ANQGSEA.

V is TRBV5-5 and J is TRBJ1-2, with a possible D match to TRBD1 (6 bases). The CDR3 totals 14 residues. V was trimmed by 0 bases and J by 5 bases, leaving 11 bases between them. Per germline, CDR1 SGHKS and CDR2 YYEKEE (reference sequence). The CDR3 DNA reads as TGTGCCAGCAGCTTGGGGCAGGGGCTATATGGCTACACCTTC. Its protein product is CASSLGQGLYGYTF. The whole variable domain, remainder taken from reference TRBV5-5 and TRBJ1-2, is DAGVTQSPTHLIKTRGQQVTLRCSPISGHKSVSWYQQVLGQGPQFIFQYYEKEERGRGNFPDRFSARQFPNYSSELNVNALLLGDSALYLCASSLGQGLYGYTFGSGTRLTVV.

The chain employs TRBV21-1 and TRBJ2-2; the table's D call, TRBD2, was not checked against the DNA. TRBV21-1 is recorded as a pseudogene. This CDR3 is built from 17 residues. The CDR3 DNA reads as TGTGCCAGCAGCAAAGTGGGAATAGCGGGTCACACCGGGGAGCTGTTTTTT. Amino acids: CASSKVGIAGHTGELFF.

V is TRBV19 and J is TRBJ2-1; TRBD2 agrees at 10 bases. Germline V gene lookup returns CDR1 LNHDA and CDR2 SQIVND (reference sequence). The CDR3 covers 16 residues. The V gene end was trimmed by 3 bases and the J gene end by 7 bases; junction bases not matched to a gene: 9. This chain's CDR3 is CASSIFASGGGNEQFF. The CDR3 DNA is TGTGCCAGTAGTATTTTTGCTAGCGGGGGTGGGAATGAGCAGTTCTTC.

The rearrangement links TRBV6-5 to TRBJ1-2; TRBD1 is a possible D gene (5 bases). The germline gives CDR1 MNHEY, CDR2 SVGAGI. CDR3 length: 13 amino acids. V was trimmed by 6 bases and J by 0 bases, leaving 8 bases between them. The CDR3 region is CASRLTANYGYTF. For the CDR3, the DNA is TGTGCCAGCAGGTTGACAGCTAACTATGGCTACACCTTC.

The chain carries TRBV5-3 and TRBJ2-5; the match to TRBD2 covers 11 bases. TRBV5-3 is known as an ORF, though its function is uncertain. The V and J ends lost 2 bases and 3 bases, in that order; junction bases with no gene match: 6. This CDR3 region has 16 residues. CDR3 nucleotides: TGTGCCAGAAGCTTTTTGCCGGGACTAGCGGAAGAGACCCAGTACTTC. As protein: CARSFLPGLAEETQYF.

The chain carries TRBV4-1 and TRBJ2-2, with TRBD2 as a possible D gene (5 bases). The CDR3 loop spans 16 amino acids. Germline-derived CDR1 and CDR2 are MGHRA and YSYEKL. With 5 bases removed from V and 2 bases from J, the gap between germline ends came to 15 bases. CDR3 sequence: CASSGQRGLNTGELFF. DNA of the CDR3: TGCGCCAGCAGCGGTCAACGAGGACTCAACACCGGGGAGCTGTTTTTT.

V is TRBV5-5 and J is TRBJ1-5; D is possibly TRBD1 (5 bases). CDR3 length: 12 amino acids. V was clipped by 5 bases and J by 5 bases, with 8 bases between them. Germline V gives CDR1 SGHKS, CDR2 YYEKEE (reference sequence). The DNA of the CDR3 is TGTGCCAGCAGTGCGGGGGATCAGCCCCAGCATTTT. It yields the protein CASSAGDQPQHF.

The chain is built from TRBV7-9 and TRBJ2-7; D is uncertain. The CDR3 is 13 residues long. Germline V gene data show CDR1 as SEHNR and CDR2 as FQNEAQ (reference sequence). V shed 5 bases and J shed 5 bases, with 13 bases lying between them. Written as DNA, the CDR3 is TGTGCCAGCAGCGCAGGAAACACCCACGAGCAGTACTTC. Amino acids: CASSAGNTHEQYF.

CDR3 sequence: CASRAGVPISGNTIYF. DNA for the CDR3: TGTGCCAGCAGGGCAGGGGTGCCTATCTCTGGAAACACCATATATTTT. This sequence joins TRBV28 and TRBJ1-3, with D possibly TRBD1 on 6 matching bases. The germline gives CDR1 MDHEN, CDR2 SYDVKM. The CDR3 sequence is 16 residues long. Trimming cost V 6 bases and J 0 bases, with 15 bases left between them. The entire variable domain, with the rest obtained from reference TRBV28 and TRBJ1-3, is as follows: DVKVTQSSRYLVKRTGEKVFLECVQDMDHENMFWYRQDPGLGLRLIYFSYDVKMKEKGDIPEGYSVSREKKERFSLILESASTNQTSMYLCASRAGVPISGNTIYFGEGSWLTVV.

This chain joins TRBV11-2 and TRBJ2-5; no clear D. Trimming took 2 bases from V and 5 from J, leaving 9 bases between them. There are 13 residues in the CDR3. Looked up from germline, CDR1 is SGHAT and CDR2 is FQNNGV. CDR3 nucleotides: TGTGCCAGCAGCTTAATTCTCGGGGAGACCCAGTACTTC. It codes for CASSLILGETQYF.

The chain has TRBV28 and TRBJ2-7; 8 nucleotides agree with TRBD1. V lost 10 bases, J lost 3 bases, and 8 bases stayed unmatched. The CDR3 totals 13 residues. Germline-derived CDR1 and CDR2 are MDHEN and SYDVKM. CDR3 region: CATEDRAGYEQYF. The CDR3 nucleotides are TGTGCCACCGAGGACAGGGCAGGCTACGAGCAGTACTTC.

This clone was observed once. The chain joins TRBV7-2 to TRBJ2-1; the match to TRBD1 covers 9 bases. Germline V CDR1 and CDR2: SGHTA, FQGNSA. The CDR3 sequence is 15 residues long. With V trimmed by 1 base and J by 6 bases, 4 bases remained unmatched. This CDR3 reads CASSLEQGALNEQFF. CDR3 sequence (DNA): TGTGCCAGCAGCTTAGAACAGGGGGCACTCAATGAGCAGTTCTTC.

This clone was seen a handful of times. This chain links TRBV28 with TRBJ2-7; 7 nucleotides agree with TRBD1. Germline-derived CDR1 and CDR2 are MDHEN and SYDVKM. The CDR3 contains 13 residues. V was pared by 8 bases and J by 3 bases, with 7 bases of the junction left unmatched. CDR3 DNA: TGTGCCAGCTGGAGCAGGGGGAACTACGAGCAGTACTTC. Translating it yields CASWSRGNYEQYF.

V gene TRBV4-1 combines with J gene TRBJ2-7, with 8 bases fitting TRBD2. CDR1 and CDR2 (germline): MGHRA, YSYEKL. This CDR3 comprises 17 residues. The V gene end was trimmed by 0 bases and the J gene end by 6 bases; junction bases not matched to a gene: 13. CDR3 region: CASSQDRDGTRGSEQYF. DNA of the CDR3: TGCGCCAGCAGCCAAGATCGGGACGGGACTAGAGGTAGCGAGCAGTACTTC.

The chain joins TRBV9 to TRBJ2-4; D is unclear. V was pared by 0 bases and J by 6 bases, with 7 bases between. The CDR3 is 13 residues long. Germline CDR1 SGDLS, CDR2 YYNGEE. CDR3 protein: CASSVVGGNIQYF. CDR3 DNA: TGTGCCAGCAGCGTAGTAGGCGGAAACATTCAGTACTTC.

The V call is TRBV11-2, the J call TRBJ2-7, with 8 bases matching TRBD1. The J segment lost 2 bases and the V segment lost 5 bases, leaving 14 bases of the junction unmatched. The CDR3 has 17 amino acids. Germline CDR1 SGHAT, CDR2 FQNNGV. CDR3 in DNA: TGTGCCAGCAGCAATTACCTCAGGGACAGGACTCCCTACGAGCAGTACTTC. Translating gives CASSNYLRDRTPYEQYF.